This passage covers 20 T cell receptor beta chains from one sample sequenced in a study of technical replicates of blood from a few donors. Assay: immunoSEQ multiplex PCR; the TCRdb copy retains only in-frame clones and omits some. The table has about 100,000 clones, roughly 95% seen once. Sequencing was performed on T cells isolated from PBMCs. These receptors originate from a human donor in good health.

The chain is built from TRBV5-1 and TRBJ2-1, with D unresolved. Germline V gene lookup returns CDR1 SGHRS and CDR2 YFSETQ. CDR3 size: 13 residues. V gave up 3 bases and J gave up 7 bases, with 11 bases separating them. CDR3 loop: CASSSYLENEQFF. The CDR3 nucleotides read TGCGCCAGCAGCTCCTACTTAGAGAATGAGCAGTTCTTC.

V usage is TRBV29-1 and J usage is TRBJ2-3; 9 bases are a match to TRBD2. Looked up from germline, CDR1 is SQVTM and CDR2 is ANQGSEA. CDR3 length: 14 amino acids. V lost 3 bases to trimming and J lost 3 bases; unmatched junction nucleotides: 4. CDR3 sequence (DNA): TGCAGCGTTGAGGGACTAGCAGAAACAGATACGCAGTATTTT. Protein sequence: CSVEGLAETDTQYF.

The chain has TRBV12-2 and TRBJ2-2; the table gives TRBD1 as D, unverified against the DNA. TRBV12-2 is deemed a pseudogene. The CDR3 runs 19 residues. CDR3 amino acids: CASRREETGRLVGTGELFF. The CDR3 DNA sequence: TGTGCAAGTCGCAGAGAGGAGACAGGGCGATTAGTTGGCACCGGGGAGCTGTTTTTT.

This chain's CDR3 is CASSDGGRNTEAFF. CDR3 sequence (DNA): TGTGCCAGCAGCGATGGGGGCAGGAACACTGAAGCTTTCTTT. V and J are TRBV7-9 and TRBJ1-1; possibly TRBD1 for D (6 bases). V dropped 5 bases and J dropped 1 base, with 11 bases sitting between them. Per the germline V gene, CDR1 is SEHNR and CDR2 is FQNEAQ (reference sequence). The CDR3 runs to 14 residues.

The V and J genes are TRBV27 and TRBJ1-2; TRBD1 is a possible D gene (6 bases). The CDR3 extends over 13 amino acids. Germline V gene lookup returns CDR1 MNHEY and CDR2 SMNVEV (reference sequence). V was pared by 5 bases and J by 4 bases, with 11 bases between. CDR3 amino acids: CASSITGTYGYTF. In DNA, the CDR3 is TGTGCCAGCAGTATCACAGGGACCTATGGCTACACCTTC.

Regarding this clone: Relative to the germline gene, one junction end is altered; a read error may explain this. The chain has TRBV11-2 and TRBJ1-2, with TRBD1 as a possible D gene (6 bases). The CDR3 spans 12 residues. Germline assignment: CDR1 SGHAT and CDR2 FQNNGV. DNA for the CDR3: TGTGCCAGCAGCCTACAGGGACGGTGGATTAACTTC. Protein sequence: CASSLQGRWINF.

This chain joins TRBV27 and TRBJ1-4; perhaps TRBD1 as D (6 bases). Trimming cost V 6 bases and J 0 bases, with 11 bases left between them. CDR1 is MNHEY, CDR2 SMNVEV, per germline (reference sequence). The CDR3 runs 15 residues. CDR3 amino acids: CASRDSLSTNEKLFF. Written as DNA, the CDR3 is TGTGCCAGCAGGGACAGTCTTTCAACTAATGAAAAACTGTTTTTT.

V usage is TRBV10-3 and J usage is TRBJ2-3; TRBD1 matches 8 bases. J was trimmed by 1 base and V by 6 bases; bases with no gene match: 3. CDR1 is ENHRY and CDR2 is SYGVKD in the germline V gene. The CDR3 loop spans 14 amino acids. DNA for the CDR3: TGTGCCATCAGCGGACAGGGTGGCACAGATACGCAGTATTTT. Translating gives CAISGQGGTDTQYF.

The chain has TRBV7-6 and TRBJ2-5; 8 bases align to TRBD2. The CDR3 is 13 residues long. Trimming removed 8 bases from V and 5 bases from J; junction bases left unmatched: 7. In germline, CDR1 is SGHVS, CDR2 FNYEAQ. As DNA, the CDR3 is TGTGCCAGCGTCCCCGGGACTAGGGAGACCCAGTACTTC. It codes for CASVPGTRETQYF.

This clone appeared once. The CDR3 sequence: CASSQEVYSGGFGEQYF. The CDR3 nucleotides read TGCGCCAGCAGCCAGGAAGTCTACTCGGGAGGATTTGGTGAGCAGTACTTC. The J gene is TRBJ2-7, the V gene TRBV4-3; 7 positions agree with TRBD2. Trimming took 3 bases from V and 7 from J; bases not matched to a gene: 18. The CDR3 totals 17 residues. Germline CDR1 is LGHNA and CDR2 is YSLEER.

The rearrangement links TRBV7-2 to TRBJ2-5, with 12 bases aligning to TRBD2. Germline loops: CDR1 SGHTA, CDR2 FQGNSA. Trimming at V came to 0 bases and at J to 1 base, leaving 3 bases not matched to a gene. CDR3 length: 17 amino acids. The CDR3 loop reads CASSLARGLAGQETQYF. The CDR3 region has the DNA TGTGCCAGCAGCTTAGCGCGGGGACTAGCGGGCCAAGAGACCCAGTACTTC. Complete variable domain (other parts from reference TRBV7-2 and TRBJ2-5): GAGVSQSPSNKVTEKGKDVELRCDPISGHTALYWYRQSLGQGLEFLIYFQGNSAPDKSGLPSDRFSAERTGGSVSTLTIQRTQQEDSAVYLCASSLARGLAGQETQYFGPGTRLLVL.

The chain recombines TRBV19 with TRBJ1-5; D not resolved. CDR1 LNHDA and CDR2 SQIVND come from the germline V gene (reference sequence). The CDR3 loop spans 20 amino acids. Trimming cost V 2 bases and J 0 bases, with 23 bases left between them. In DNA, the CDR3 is TGTGCCAGTAGTATATCCCCTGGCTCCAGAAACCGGGTTAGCAATCAGCCCCAGCATTTT. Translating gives CASSISPGSRNRVSNQPQHF. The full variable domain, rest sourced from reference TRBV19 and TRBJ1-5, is DGGITQSPKYLFRKEGQNVTLSCEQNLNHDAMYWYRQDPGQGLRLIYYSQIVNDFQKGDIAEGYSVSREKKESFPLTVTSAQKNPTAFYLCASSISPGSRNRVSNQPQHFGDGTRLSIL.

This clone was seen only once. As DNA, the CDR3 is TGCGCCAGCAGCTTCGGTGCAGGGGAAGCTTTCTTT. Its translation is CASSFGAGEAFF. The chain has TRBV5-1 and TRBJ1-1; D is perhaps TRBD1 (5 bases). The V gene's germline CDR1 is SGHRS and CDR2 YFSETQ. The ends were cut back, 2 bases at V and 8 bases at J, with 10 bases in the middle. The CDR3 loop spans 12 amino acids.

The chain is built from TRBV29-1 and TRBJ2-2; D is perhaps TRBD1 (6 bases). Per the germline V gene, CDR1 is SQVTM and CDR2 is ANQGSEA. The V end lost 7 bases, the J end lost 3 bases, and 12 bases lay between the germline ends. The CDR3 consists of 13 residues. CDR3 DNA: TGCAGCGCCCCGGACAGATACACCGGGGAGCTGTTTTTT. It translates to CSAPDRYTGELFF.

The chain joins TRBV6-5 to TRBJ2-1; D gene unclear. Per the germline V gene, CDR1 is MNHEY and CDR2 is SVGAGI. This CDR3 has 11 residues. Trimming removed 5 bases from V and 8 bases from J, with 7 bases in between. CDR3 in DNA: TGTGCCAGCAGTGCGTACGATGAGCAGTTCTTC. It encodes CASSAYDEQFF.

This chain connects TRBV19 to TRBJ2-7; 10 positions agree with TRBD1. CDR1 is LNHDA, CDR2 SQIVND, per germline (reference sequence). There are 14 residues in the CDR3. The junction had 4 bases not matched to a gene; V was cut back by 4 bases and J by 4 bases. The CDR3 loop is CASSTGQGRYEQYF. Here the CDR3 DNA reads TGTGCCAGTAGTACGGGACAGGGGCGGTACGAGCAGTACTTC.

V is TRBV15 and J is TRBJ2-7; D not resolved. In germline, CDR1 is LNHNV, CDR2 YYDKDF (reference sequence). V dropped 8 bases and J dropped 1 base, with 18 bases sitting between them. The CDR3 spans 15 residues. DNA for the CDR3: TGTGCCACCGGTGGAGTCCCGGATCGTTCCTACGAGCAGTACTTC. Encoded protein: CATGGVPDRSYEQYF.

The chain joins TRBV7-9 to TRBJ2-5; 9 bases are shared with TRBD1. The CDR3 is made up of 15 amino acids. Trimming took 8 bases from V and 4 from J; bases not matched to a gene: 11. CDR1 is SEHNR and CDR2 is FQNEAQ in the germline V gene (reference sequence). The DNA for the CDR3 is TGTGCCAGCGTACCGGGACAGGGATCCCTAGAGACCCAGTACTTC. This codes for CASVPGQGSLETQYF. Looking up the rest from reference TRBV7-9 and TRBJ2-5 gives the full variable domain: DTGVSQNPRHKITKRGQNVTFRCDPISEHNRLYWYRQTLGQGPEFLTYFQNEAQLEKSRLLSDRFSAERPKGSFSTLEIQRTEQGDSAMYLCASVPGQGSLETQYFGPGTRLLVL.

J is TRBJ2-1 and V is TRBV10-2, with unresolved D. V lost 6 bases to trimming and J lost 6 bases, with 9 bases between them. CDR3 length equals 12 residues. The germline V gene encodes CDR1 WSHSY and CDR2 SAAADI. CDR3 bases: TGCGCCAGCAGCGAGGCAGGCAATGAGCAGTTCTTC. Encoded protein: CASSEAGNEQFF.

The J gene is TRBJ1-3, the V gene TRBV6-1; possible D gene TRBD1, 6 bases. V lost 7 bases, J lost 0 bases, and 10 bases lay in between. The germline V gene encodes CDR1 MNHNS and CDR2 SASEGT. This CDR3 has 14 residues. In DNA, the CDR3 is TGTGCCAGCATCGCAGGGGCCTCTGGAAACACCATATATTTT. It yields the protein CASIAGASGNTIYF.